This T cell receptor (beta chain) was recorded in a study of beta chain features in type 1 diabetes. Germline values: CDR1 LGHNA, CDR2 YNFKEQ. Trimming cost V 1 base and J 1 base; bases outside gene matches: 3. This CDR3 has 15 residues. Of the isolated RNA, all was reverse transcribed, and so the sequenced material was expressed TCRB transcripts. Sequencing used immunoSEQ multiplex PCR; TCRdb keeps in-frame clones, though not all of them. The sample shows around 340,000 clones, approximately 8% of them seen only once. Sequencing was performed on central memory CD4+ T cells from blood. This TCR derives from a woman between 18 and 29 years old in good health. The rearrangement links TRBV4-2 to TRBJ2-5; TRBD1 matches at 7 bases. The CDR3 sequence: CASSQADRAQETQYF. Here the CDR3 DNA reads TGTGCCAGCAGCCAAGCCGACAGGGCCCAAGAGACCCAGTACTTC.